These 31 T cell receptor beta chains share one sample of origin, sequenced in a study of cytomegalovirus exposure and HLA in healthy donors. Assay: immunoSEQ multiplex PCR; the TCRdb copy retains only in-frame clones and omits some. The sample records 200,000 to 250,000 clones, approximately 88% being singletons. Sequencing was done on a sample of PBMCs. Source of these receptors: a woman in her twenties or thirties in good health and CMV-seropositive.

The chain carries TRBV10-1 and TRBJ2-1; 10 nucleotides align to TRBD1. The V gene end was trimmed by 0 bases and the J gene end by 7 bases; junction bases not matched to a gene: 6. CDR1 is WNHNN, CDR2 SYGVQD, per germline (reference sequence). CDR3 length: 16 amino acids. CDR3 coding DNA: TGCGCCAGCAGTGAGTCCGGGGACAGGGGAAATAATGAGCAGTTCTTC. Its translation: CASSESGDRGNNEQFF.

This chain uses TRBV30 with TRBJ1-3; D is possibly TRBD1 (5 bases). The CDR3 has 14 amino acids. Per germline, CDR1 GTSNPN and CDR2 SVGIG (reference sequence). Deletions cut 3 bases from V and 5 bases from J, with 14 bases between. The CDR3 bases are TGTGCCTGGAGAGCAGGGATCCTCCGAAACACCATATATTTT. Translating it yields CAWRAGILRNTIYF. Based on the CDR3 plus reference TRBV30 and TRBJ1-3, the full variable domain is SQTIHQWPATLVQPVGSPLSLECTVEGTSNPNLYWYRQAAGRGLQLLFYSVGIGQISSEVPQNLSASRPQDRQFILSSKKLLLSDSGFYLCAWRAGILRNTIYFGEGSWLTVV.

For the CDR3, the DNA is TGTGCCAGCAGTTGGGGACCAAGCTACGAGCAGTACTTC. Encoded protein: CASSWGPSYEQYF. The chain recombines TRBV27 with TRBJ2-7; D possibly matches TRBD1 or TRBD2 (5 bases each). V lost 4 bases and J 3 bases, leaving 10 bases between the germline ends. The germline CDR1 and CDR2 sequences are MNHEY and SMNVEV (reference sequence). CDR3 length equals 13 residues.

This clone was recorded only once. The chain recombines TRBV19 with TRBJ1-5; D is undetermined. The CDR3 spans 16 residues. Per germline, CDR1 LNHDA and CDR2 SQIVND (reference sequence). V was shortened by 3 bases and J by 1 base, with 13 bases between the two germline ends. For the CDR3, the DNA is TGTGCCAGTAGTATCGGTCAGGAGTACAGCAATCAGCCCCAGCATTTT. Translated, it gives CASSIGQEYSNQPQHF.

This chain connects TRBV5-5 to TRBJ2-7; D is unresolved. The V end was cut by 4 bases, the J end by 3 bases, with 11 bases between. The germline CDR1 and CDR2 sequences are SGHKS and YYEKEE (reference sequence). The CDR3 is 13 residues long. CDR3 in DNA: TGTGCCAGCAGCCTGGACGCGAACTACGAGCAGTACTTC. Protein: CASSLDANYEQYF.

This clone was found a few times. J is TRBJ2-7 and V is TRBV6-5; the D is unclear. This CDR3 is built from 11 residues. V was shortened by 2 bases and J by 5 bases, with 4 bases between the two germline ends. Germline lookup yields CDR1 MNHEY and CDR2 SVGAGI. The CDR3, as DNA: TGTGCCAGCAGTTACGGGGACGAGCAGTACTTC. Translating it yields CASSYGDEQYF.

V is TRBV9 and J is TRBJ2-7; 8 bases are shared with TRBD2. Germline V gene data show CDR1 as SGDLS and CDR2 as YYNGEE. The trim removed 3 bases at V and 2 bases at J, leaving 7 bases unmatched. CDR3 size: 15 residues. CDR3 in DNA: TGTGCCAGCAGCGGACCGGGGGGGAGTCCCTACGAGCAGTACTTC. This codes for CASSGPGGSPYEQYF.

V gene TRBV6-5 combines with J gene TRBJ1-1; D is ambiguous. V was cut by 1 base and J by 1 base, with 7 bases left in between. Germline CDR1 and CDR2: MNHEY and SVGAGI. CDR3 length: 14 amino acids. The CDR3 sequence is CASSYYAGNTEAFF. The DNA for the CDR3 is TGTGCCAGCAGTTACTACGCAGGGAACACTGAAGCTTTCTTT.

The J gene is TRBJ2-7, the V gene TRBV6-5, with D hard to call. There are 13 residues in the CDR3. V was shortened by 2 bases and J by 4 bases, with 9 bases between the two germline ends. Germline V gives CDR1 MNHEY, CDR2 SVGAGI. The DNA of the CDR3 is TGTGCCAGCAGTTACAGCTTCAAGTACGAGCAGTACTTC. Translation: CASSYSFKYEQYF.

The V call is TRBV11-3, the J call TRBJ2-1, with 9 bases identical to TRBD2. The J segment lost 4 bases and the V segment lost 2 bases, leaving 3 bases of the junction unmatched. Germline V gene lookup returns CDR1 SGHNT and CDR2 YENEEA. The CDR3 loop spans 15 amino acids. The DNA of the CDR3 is TGTGCCAGCAGCTTACCGGGACTAGCTTACAATGAGCAGTTCTTC. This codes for CASSLPGLAYNEQFF.

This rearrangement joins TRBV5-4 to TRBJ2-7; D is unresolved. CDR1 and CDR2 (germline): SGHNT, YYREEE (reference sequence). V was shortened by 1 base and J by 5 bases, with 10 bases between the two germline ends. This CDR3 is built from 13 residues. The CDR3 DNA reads TGTGCCAGCAGCTTGTCGACCCGGGACGAGCAGTACTTC. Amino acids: CASSLSTRDEQYF.

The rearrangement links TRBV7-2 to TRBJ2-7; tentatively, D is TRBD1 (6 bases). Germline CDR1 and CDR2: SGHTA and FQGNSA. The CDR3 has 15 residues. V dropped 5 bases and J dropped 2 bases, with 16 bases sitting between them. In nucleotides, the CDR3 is TGTGCCAGCAGCCACGACAGGACCCGAGCCTACGAGCAGTACTTC. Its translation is CASSHDRTRAYEQYF.

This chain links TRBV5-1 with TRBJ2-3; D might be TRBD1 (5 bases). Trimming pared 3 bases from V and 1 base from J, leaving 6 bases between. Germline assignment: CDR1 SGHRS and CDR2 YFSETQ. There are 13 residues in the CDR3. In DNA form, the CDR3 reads TGCGCCAGCAGCTCACAGGGCACAGATACGCAGTATTTT. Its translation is CASSSQGTDTQYF.

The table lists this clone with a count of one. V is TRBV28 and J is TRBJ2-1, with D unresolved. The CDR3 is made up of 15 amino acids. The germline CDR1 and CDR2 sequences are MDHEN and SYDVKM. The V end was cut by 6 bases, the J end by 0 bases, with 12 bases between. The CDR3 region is CASRRRAFSYNEQFF. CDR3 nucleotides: TGTGCCAGCAGAAGAAGAGCGTTCTCCTACAATGAGCAGTTCTTC.

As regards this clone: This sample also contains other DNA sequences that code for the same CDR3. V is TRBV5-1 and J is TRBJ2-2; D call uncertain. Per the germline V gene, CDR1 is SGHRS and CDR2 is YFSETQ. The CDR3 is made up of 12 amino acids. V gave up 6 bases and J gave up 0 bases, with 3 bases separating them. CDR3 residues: CASTPNTGELFF. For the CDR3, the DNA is TGCGCCAGCACCCCGAACACCGGGGAGCTGTTTTTT.

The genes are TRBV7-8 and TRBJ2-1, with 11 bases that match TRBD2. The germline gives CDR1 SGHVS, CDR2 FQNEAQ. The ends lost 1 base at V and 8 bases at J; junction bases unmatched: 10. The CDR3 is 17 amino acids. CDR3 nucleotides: TGTGCCAGCAGCTTAGTTGGGCTAGCGGGAGGTGTCGATGAGCAGTTCTTC. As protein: CASSLVGLAGGVDEQFF.

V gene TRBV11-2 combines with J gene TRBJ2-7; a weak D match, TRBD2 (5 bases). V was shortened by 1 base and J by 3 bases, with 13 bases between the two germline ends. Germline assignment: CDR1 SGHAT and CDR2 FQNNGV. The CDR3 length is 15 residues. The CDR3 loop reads CASSLVSLASYEQYF. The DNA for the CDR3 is TGTGCCAGCAGCTTAGTTTCCCTAGCTAGCTACGAGCAGTACTTC.

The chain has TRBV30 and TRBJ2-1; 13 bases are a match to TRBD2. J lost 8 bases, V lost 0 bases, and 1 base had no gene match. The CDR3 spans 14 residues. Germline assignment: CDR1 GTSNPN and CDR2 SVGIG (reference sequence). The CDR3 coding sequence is TGTGCCTGGAGTGTTGGACTAGCGGGAGATGAGCAGTTCTTC. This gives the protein CAWSVGLAGDEQFF. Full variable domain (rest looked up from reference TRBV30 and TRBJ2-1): SQTIHQWPATLVQPVGSPLSLECTVEGTSNPNLYWYRQAAGRGLQLLFYSVGIGQISSEVPQNLSASRPQDRQFILSSKKLLLSDSGFYLCAWSVGLAGDEQFFGPGTRLTVL.

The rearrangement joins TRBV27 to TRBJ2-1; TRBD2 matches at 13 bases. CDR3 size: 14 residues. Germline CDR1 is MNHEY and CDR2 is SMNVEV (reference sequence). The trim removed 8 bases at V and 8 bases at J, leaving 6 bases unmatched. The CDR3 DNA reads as TGTGCCAGCTTTGGGACTAGCGGGATGCATGAGCAGTTCTTC. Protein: CASFGTSGMHEQFF.

The CDR3 nucleotides read TGCAGCGTTGAAGCAGTTCGGACCGGGGAGCTGTTTTTT. This encodes CSVEAVRTGELFF. V is TRBV29-1 and J is TRBJ2-2; unclear D gene. The CDR3 consists of 13 residues. Germline CDR1 SQVTM, CDR2 ANQGSEA. V lost 1 base to trimming and J lost 5 bases, with 8 bases between them.

The CDR3 DNA reads TGTGCCAGCAGCCTCGGGGTTAACACTGAAGCTTTCTTT. Its translation: CASSLGVNTEAFF. V is TRBV11-1 and J is TRBJ1-1; D remains ambiguous. CDR1 and CDR2 (germline): SGHAT, FQDESV (reference sequence). This CDR3 is built from 13 residues. Trimming took off 5 bases at V and 2 bases at J, with 9 bases between the two ends.

This CDR3 reads CASRVRVGPYEQYF. Written as DNA, the CDR3 is TGCGCCAGCAGGGTCAGGGTAGGTCCCTACGAGCAGTACTTC. The rearrangement joins TRBV10-2 to TRBJ2-7; weak D call: TRBD1 (5 bases). Trimming removed 6 bases from V and 2 bases from J, with 14 bases in between. Germline lookup yields CDR1 WSHSY and CDR2 SAAADI. The CDR3 has 14 amino acids.

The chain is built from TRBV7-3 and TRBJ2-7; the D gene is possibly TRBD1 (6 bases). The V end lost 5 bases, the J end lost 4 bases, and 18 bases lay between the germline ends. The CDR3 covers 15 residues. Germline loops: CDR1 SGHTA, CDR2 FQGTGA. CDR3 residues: CASSATPEGVYEQYF. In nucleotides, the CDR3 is TGTGCCAGCAGCGCTACGCCCGAGGGGGTTTACGAGCAGTACTTC.

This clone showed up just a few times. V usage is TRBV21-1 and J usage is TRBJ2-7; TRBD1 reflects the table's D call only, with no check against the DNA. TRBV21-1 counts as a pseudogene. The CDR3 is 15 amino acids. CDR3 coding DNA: TGTGCCAGCAGCAAAGACCGGACAGGTGCCTACGAGCAGTACTTC. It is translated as CASSKDRTGAYEQYF.

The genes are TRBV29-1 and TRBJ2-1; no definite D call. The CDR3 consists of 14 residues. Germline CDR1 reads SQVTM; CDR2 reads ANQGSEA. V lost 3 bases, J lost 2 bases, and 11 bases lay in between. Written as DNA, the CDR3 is TGCAGCGTTGAGGAACTCCACGCCTACAATGAGCAGTTCTTC. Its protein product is CSVEELHAYNEQFF.

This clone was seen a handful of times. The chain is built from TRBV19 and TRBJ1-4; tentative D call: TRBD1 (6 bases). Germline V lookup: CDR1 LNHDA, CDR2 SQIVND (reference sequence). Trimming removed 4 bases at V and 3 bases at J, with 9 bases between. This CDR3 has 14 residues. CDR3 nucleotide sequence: TGTGCCAGTAGTACACAGGGATCTAATGAAAAACTGTTTTTT. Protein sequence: CASSTQGSNEKLFF.

The CDR3 DNA reads as TGCGCCAGCAGCTTGGTGAGGGGGAACACTGAAGCTTTCTTT. Translated, it gives CASSLVRGNTEAFF. The V gene is TRBV5-1, the J gene TRBJ1-1, with D possibly being TRBD1 (5 bases). Trimming took off 0 bases at V and 1 base at J, with 7 bases between the two ends. Germline assignment: CDR1 SGHRS and CDR2 YFSETQ. The CDR3 is 14 amino acids.

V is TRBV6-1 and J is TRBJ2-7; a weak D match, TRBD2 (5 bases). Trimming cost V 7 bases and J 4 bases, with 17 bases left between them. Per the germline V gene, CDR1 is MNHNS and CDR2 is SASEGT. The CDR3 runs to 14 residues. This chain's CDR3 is CASKERTLRYEQYF. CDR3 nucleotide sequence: TGTGCCAGCAAAGAGCGGACGTTAAGATACGAGCAGTACTTC.

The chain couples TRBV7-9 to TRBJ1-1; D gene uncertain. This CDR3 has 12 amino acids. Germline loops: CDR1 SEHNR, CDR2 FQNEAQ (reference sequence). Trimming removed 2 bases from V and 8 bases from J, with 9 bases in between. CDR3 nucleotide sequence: TGTGCCAGCAGCTTAAAGTGGGGAGAAGCTTTCTTT. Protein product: CASSLKWGEAFF.

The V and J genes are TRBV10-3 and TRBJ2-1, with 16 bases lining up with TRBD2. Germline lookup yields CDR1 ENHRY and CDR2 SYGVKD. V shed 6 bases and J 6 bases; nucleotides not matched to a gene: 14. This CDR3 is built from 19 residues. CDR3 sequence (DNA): TGTGCCATCAGAGGTGGGACTAGCGGGAGGGCCGACCGGGCCAATGAGCAGTTCTTC. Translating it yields CAIRGGTSGRADRANEQFF.

CDR3 nucleotides: TGTGCCTGGAGGGTTCCAGACAGGGCTAATGAAAAACTGTTTTTT. This translates into CAWRVPDRANEKLFF. This chain connects TRBV30 to TRBJ1-4, with 7 nucleotides matching TRBD1. CDR3 length equals 15 residues. Germline values: CDR1 GTSNPN, CDR2 SVGIG (reference sequence). V gave up 3 bases and J gave up 3 bases; unmatched junction bases: 7.